Presented here are 24 T cell receptor beta chains from one specimen sequenced in a study of T cells expressing NK-cell markers. From the 5' RACE reads, TCRdb lists one entry per CDR3 protein and no DNA. This sample's table reports a few hundred thousand distinct CDR3 sequences. Sequenced: blood T cells: a sorted CD56 or NKG2C T cell subset, CD4+ or CD8+ T cells, or bulk PBMC T cells (not recorded which). These receptors were taken from a woman in her fifties or sixties in good health.

The chain employs TRBV6-6 and TRBJ2-2; TCRdb proposes TRBD1, but this gene call is untestable without DNA. The CDR3 covers 14 residues. Germline CDR1 is MNHNY and CDR2 is SVGAGI (reference sequence). CDR3: CASSYSTGTGELFF.

The J gene is TRBJ1-4, the V gene TRBV4-1. Germline V gene lookup returns CDR1 MGHRA and CDR2 YSYEKL. This CDR3 is built from 12 residues. CDR3 sequence reads: CASSLGPRQLFF.

The chain joins TRBV12-3 or TRBV12-4 to TRBJ2-5; with no DNA, the TCRdb D assignment of TRBD1 cannot be verified. This CDR3 is built from 15 residues. CDR3 in amino acids: CASRLAGGVPGGQYF.

The chain recombines TRBV7-9 with TRBJ2-7; TCRdb indicates TRBD1, and absent DNA this call remains unverified. This CDR3 has 14 amino acids. The germline V gene has CDR1 SEHNR and CDR2 FQNEAQ (reference sequence). The CDR3: CASSSAGTGFQQYF.

The chain employs TRBV24-1 and TRBJ2-1; the D call of TRBD1 rests on TCRdb alone, since no DNA is present to check it. The CDR3 runs to 14 residues. Per germline, CDR1 KGHDR and CDR2 SFDVKD. The CDR3 reads CATSDRGQINEQFF.

V and J are TRBV3-1 and TRBJ2-3; TCRdb's D call, TRBD2, is unchecked because there is no DNA. Germline V gives CDR1 LGHDT, CDR2 YNNKEL (reference sequence). CDR3 length: 17 amino acids. The CDR3 sequence: CASSQVGTGGPTDTQYF.

J is TRBJ2-5 and V is TRBV20-1; TCRdb names TRBD1, which stays unverified in the absence of DNA. This CDR3 is 16 amino acids long. Germline CDR1 is DFQATT and CDR2 is SNEGSKA (reference sequence). CDR3 in amino acids: CSASPVGTVDQETQYF.

The V and J genes are TRBV7-2 and TRBJ2-2; TCRdb's D call, TRBD2, is unchecked because there is no DNA. The germline V gene encodes CDR1 SGHTA and CDR2 FQGNSA. This CDR3 contains 16 residues. The CDR3 sequence is CASSVAGTTNTGELFF.

The chain recombines TRBV5-5 with TRBJ1-1; checking the TCRdb D call of TRBD1 is not possible without DNA. The CDR3 totals 16 residues. CDR1 is SGHKS, CDR2 YYEKEE, per germline (reference sequence). This chain's CDR3 is CASSPTLRQENTEAFF. The entire variable domain, with the rest obtained from reference TRBV5-5 and TRBJ1-1, is as follows: DAGVTQSPTHLIKTRGQQVTLRCSPISGHKSVSWYQQVLGQGPQFIFQYYEKEERGRGNFPDRFSARQFPNYSSELNVNALLLGDSALYLCASSPTLRQENTEAFFGQGTRLTVV.

The genes are TRBV28 and TRBJ1-2; as DNA is missing, the TRBD1 call by TCRdb cannot be tested. The CDR3 totals 15 residues. Germline V gene lookup returns CDR1 MDHEN and CDR2 SYDVKM. The CDR3 loop reads CASSLQMDSFYGYTF.

The V call is TRBV27, the J call TRBJ1-2. The CDR3 runs 13 residues. Looked up from germline, CDR1 is MNHEY and CDR2 is SMNVEV (reference sequence). CDR3 sequence: CASSLSSNYGYTF.

This chain joins TRBV30 and TRBJ1-2. Germline CDR1 GTSNPN, CDR2 SVGIG (reference sequence). The CDR3 sequence is 12 residues long. The CDR3 protein is CAWSALRYGYTF.

CDR3 sequence reads: CSASLGGQEAFF. This chain uses TRBV20-1 with TRBJ1-1. CDR3 length equals 12 residues. Germline V gives CDR1 DFQATT, CDR2 SNEGSKA (reference sequence).

The CDR3: CASSPLGREDYNEQFF. The chain uses TRBV5-1 and TRBJ2-1; TCRdb proposes TRBD2, but this gene call is untestable without DNA. CDR3 length equals 16 residues. Germline CDR1 is SGHRS and CDR2 is YFSETQ. The full variable domain, its missing parts supplied by reference TRBV5-1 and TRBJ2-1, is KAGVTQTPRYLIKTRGQQVTLSCSPISGHRSVSWYQQTPGQGLQFLFEYFSETQRNKGNFPGRFSGRQFSNSRSEMNVSTLELGDSALYLCASSPLGREDYNEQFFGPGTRLTVL.

The chain uses TRBV29-1 and TRBJ1-2; TCRdb picks TRBD1, but there is no DNA to check that call. Germline values: CDR1 SQVTM, CDR2 ANQGSEA. There are 12 residues in the CDR3. CDR3 sequence reads: CSVDITGGGYTF.

The rearrangement uses TRBV7-9 and TRBJ2-2; absent DNA, TCRdb's TRBD1 call cannot be checked. The CDR3 has 16 residues. From germline, CDR1 is SEHNR and CDR2 FQNEAQ (reference sequence). The CDR3 sequence: CASSFSGAQNTGELFF.

This chain uses TRBV3-1 with TRBJ2-5; there is no DNA to check the TCRdb D call of TRBD1. This CDR3 spans 15 amino acids. Germline CDR1 LGHDT, CDR2 YNNKEL (reference sequence). The CDR3 region is CASSYGTAAQETQYF.

V and J are TRBV29-1 and TRBJ1-2. In germline, CDR1 is SQVTM, CDR2 ANQGSEA. The length of the CDR3 is 12 residues. The CDR3 here is CSVIVGRDGYTF.

V gene TRBV19 combines with J gene TRBJ2-7; absent DNA, TCRdb's TRBD1 call cannot be checked. CDR3 size: 14 residues. Germline CDR1 reads LNHDA; CDR2 reads SQIVND (reference sequence). CDR3 in amino acids: CASSTQPGPYEQYF.

V is TRBV20-1 and J is TRBJ1-3. CDR1 is DFQATT and CDR2 is SNEGSKA in the germline V gene (reference sequence). There are 13 residues in the CDR3. This CDR3 is CSATINSGNTIYF.

The V call is TRBV29-1, the J call TRBJ2-1. Looked up from germline, CDR1 is SQVTM and CDR2 is ANQGSEA. This CDR3 has 13 amino acids. The CDR3 sequence is CSGVGSSYNEQFF.

The V call is TRBV4-1, the J call TRBJ2-3; with no DNA, the TCRdb D assignment of TRBD2 cannot be verified. This CDR3 has 17 amino acids. Germline CDR1 MGHRA, CDR2 YSYEKL. The CDR3 here is CASSQEVSSGKADTQYF.

V usage is TRBV5-1 and J usage is TRBJ2-7; the D gene TCRdb calls, TRBD2, cannot be checked with no DNA. CDR1 is SGHRS, CDR2 YFSETQ, per germline. This CDR3 has 17 residues. CDR3 in amino acids: CASTRASGGPNSYEQYF.

This sequence joins TRBV20-1 and TRBJ1-5; TCRdb reports TRBD1, a call that lacks DNA to check it against. There are 15 residues in the CDR3. Germline CDR1 DFQATT, CDR2 SNEGSKA (reference sequence). The CDR3 here is CSARDPGRPNQPQHF.